This TCR beta chain was identified during a study of radiation and T cells in renal cell carcinoma. The CDR3 sequence is 13 residues long. Germline V gene sequence: CDR1 SGHNT, CDR2 YENEEA. The germline V and J ends were trimmed by 5 bases and 1 base, with 8 bases remaining between them. Measured with immunoSEQ multiplex PCR; TCRdb has only the in-frame clones, and not every one. Of 70,000 to 100,000 clones listed, approximately 83% are singletons. Time point defined: baseline pretreatment blood. The sample's treatment: 15 Gy SBRT to primary tumor, nephrectomy 4 weeks later. The clonotype originates from a man aged 60 to 75 with renal cell carcinoma. The chain recombines TRBV11-3 with TRBJ1-1; tentative D call: TRBD1 (5 bases). The specimen comprised blood, sampled from a patient whose treatment included radiotherapy and nephrectomy. CDR3 protein: CASSGGPNTEAFF. The DNA of the CDR3 is TGTGCCAGCAGCGGGGGACCGAACACTGAAGCTTTCTTT.